This paragraph covers one TCR beta chain sequence. This entry belongs to a study of control samples from healthy donors and cancer patients. Per the germline V gene, CDR1 is MNHEY and CDR2 is SVGAGI. V was pared by 0 bases and J by 10 bases, with 12 bases between. The CDR3 spans 13 residues. Assay used: immunoSEQ multiplex PCR; TCRdb lists only in-frame clones, some missing. The sample holds under 200,000 clones; just over 90% are singletons and the top ten take about 4%. Sequencing was performed on blood. The clonotype originates from an older woman in good health. This chain links TRBV6-5 with TRBJ1-1, with a tentative D call TRBD1 (5 bases). The CDR3 sequence: CASSYSGTERAFF. The CDR3 DNA reads TGTGCCAGCAGTTACTCCGGGACGGAGAGAGCTTTCTTT.